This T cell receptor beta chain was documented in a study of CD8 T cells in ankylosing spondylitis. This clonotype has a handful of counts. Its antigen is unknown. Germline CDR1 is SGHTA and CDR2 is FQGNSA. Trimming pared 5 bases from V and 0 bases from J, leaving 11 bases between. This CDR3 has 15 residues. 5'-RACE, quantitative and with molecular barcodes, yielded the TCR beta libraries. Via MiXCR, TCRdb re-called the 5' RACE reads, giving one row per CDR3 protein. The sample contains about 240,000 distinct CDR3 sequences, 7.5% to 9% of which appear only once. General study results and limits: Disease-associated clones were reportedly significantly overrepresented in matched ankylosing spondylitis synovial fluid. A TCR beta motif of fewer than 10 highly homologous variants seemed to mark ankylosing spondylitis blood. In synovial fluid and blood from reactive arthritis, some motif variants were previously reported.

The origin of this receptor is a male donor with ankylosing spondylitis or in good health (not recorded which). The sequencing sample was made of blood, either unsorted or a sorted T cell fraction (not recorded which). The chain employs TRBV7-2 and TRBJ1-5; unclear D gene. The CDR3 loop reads CASSPAPYSNQPQHF. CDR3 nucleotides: TGTGCCAGCAGCCCAGCCCCGTATAGCAATCAGCCCCAGCATTTT.